Sequencing of this T cell receptor (beta chain) was carried out in a study of blood T cell repertoires in COVID-19. Study-level background: The United States, Italy and Spain were the sources of the acute and convalescent COVID-19 samples. The analysed material was cDNA or gDNA that came from T cells, B-cell-depleted T cells, or PBMCs.

J gave up 4 bases and V 4 bases, and 7 bases lay outside the gene matches. The CDR3 is 16 amino acids. The V gene's germline CDR1 is MNHEY and CDR2 SMNVEV (reference sequence). Original processing notes: Reference gene primer amplification yielded estimated nucleated cell counts. The protocol was immunoSEQ multiplex PCR, while the TCRdb copy is restricted to in-frame clones and leaves out a portion. V, J and clone size are those of that table, while D and trimming were read from the DNA. The repertoire holds about 100,000 clones, approximately 93% seen once, with approximately 2.2% in the top ten. The rearrangement joins TRBV27 to TRBJ1-1; 12 nucleotides align to TRBD1. Sample: peripheral blood. This receptor was taken from a man aged 50-59 years with active COVID-19. In DNA form, the CDR3 reads TGTGCCAGCAGTTCCCCTCCGGGACAGGGGGCCACTGAAGCTTTCTTT. It specifies CASSSPPGQGATEAFF.